These 5 T cell receptor beta chains were all obtained from the same sample, sequenced in a study of healthy donors' naive CD4 and CD8 T cells. A linear amplification protocol produced the TCR libraries from approximately 460 ng of total RNA. TCRdb called the reads again in MiXCR, with one record for every CDR3 protein. The sample lists around 200,000 distinct CDR3 sequences, about 74% occurring once. Sequencing was carried out using naive CD4+ and CD8+ T cells sorted from blood, pooled from several donors. The origin of the receptors is a pool of human donors in good health; the sample pools cells from several healthy donors.

The chain carries TRBV29-1 and TRBJ2-3; 11 nucleotides agree with TRBD2. The germline CDR1 and CDR2 sequences are SQVTM and ANQGSEA. V was pared by 4 bases and J by 6 bases, with 15 bases of the junction left unmatched. CDR3 length: 17 amino acids. Here the CDR3 DNA reads TGCAGCGTTGGAACGTTTAGCGGGAGGGCCGTTGGTGATACGCAGTATTTT. Protein product: CSVGTFSGRAVGDTQYF.

This rearrangement joins TRBV27 to TRBJ2-1, with 9 positions matching TRBD1. This CDR3 has 15 amino acids. With V trimmed by 3 bases and J by 7 bases, 7 bases remained unmatched. Germline V gene data show CDR1 as MNHEY and CDR2 as SMNVEV (reference sequence). CDR3 in amino acids: CASSFGTGHLNEQFF. CDR3 bases: TGTGCCAGCAGTTTCGGGACAGGGCACCTTAATGAGCAGTTCTTC.

This clonotype was counted a single time. This chain links TRBV19 with TRBJ2-7, with D tentatively TRBD1 (6 bases). CDR1 and CDR2 from the germline V gene are LNHDA and SQIVND (reference sequence). Trimming cost V 10 bases and J 0 bases, with 16 bases left between them. The CDR3 is 14 amino acids. In nucleotides, the CDR3 is TGTGCCACAAGCGAGAGGGGGAGCTCCTACGAGCAGTACTTC. This sequence encodes CATSERGSSYEQYF.

The V call is TRBV29-1, the J call TRBJ2-3; no definite D call. Germline loops: CDR1 SQVTM, CDR2 ANQGSEA. The CDR3 covers 12 residues. V gave up 5 bases and J gave up 2 bases, with 8 bases separating them. In nucleotides, the CDR3 is TGCAGCGTTAAAGGGTTCACAGATACGCAGTATTTT. This translates into CSVKGFTDTQYF.

This chain uses TRBV7-9 with TRBJ1-6; D gene uncertain. Germline CDR1 is SEHNR and CDR2 is FQNEAQ (reference sequence). Trimming removed 1 base from V and 9 bases from J, with 7 bases in between. CDR3 length equals 13 residues. DNA for the CDR3: TGTGCCAGCAGCTTAGAGTTGGGTTCACCCCTCCACTTT. Translated, it gives CASSLELGSPLHF.